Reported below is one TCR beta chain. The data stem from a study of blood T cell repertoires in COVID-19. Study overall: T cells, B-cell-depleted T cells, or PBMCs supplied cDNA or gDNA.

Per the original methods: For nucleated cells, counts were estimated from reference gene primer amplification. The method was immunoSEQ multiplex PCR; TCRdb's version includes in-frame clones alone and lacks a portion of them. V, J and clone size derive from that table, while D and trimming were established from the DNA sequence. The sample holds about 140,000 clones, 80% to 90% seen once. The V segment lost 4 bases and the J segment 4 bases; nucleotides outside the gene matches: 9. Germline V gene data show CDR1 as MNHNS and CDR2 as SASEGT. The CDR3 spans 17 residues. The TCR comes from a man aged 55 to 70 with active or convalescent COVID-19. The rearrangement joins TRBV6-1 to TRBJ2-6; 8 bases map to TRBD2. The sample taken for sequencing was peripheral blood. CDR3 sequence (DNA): TGTGCCAGCAGTGCCCGGGGGGGCTCGGGAGGGGCCAACGTCCTGACTTTC. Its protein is CASSARGGSGGANVLTF.